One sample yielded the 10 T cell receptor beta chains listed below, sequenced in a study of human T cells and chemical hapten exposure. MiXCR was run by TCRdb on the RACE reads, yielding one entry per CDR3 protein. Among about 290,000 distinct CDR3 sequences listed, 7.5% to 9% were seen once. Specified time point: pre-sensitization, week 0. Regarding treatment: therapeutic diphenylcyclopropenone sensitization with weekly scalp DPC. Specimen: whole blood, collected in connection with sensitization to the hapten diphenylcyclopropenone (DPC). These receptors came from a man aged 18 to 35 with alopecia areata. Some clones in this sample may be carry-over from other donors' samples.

This CDR3 reads CASSTTRLFSNQPQHF. CDR3 DNA: TGTGCCAGCAGCACCACTAGACTTTTTAGCAATCAGCCCCAGCATTTT. The chain uses TRBV6-5 and TRBJ1-5; D not resolved. The CDR3 spans 16 residues. V dropped 6 bases and J dropped 0 bases, with 15 bases sitting between them. CDR1 MNHEY and CDR2 SVGAGI come from the germline V gene.

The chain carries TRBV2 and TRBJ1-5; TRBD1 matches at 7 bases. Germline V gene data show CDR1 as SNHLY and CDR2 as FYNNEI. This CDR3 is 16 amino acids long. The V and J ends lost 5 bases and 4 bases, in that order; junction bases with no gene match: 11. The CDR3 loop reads CASSRQGSFGNQPQHF. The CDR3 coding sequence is TGTGCCAGCAGTAGACAGGGAAGCTTTGGGAATCAGCCCCAGCATTTT.

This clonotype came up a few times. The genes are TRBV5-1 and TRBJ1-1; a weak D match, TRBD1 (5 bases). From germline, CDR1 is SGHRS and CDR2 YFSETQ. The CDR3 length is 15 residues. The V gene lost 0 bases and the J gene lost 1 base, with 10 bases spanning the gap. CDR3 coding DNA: TGCGCCAGCAGCTTGGGCGACAGAGGGAACACTGAAGCTTTCTTT. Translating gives CASSLGDRGNTEAFF.

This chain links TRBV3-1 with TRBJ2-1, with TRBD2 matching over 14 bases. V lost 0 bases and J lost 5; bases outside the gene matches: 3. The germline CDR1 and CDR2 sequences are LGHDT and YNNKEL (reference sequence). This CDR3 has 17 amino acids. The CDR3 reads CASSQDVGLAGDNEQFF. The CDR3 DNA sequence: TGTGCCAGCAGCCAAGATGTGGGACTAGCGGGGGACAATGAGCAGTTCTTC.

The CDR3 reads CASSQSAGGFENIQYF. The CDR3, as DNA: TGTGCCAGCAGCCAATCGGCAGGGGGCTTTGAAAACATTCAGTACTTC. The genes are TRBV16 and TRBJ2-4; 8 nucleotides agree with TRBD1. The CDR3 is 16 residues long. The ends lost 0 bases at V and 5 bases at J; junction bases unmatched: 6. Per germline, CDR1 KGHSY and CDR2 FQNENV.

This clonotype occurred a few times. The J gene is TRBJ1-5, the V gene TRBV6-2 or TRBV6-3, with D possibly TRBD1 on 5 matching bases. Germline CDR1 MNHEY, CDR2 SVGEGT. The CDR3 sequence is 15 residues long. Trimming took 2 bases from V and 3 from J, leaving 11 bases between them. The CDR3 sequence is CASSYGGGNNQPQHF. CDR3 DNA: TGTGCCAGCAGTTACGGGGGAGGGAACAATCAGCCCCAGCATTTT.

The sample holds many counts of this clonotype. Here the CDR3 reads CASIPQGQALSGANVLTF. In nucleotides, the CDR3 is TGTGCCAGCATTCCCCAAGGACAGGCTCTTTCTGGGGCCAACGTCCTGACTTTC. This sequence joins TRBV28 and TRBJ2-6, with 7 bases that match TRBD1. Trimming removed 7 bases from V and 1 base from J; junction bases left unmatched: 13. The CDR3 spans 18 residues. Germline values: CDR1 MDHEN, CDR2 SYDVKM. Looking up the rest from reference TRBV28 and TRBJ2-6 gives the full variable domain: DVKVTQSSRYLVKRTGEKVFLECVQDMDHENMFWYRQDPGLGLRLIYFSYDVKMKEKGDIPEGYSVSREKKERFSLILESASTNQTSMYLCASIPQGQALSGANVLTFGAGSRLTVL.

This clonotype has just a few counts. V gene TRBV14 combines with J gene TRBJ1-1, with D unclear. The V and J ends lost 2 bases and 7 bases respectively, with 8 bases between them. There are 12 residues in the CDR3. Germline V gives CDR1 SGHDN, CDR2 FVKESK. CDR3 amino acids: CASSQLQYEAFF. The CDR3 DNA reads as TGTGCCAGCAGCCAACTACAGTATGAAGCTTTCTTT.

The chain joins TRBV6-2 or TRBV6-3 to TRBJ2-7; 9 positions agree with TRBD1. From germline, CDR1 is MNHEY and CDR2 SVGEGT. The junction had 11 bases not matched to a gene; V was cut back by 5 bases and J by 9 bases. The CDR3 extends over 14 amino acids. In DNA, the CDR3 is TGTGCCAGCAGTCCGGACCGGGACAGGGTGCGGCAGTACTTC. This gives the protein CASSPDRDRVRQYF.

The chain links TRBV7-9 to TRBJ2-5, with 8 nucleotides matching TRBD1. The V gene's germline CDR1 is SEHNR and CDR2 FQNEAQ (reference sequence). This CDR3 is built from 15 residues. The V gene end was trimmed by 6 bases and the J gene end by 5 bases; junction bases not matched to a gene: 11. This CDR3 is CASSWDRSLVETQYF. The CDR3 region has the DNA TGTGCCAGCAGTTGGGACAGGAGTTTGGTGGAGACCCAGTACTTC.